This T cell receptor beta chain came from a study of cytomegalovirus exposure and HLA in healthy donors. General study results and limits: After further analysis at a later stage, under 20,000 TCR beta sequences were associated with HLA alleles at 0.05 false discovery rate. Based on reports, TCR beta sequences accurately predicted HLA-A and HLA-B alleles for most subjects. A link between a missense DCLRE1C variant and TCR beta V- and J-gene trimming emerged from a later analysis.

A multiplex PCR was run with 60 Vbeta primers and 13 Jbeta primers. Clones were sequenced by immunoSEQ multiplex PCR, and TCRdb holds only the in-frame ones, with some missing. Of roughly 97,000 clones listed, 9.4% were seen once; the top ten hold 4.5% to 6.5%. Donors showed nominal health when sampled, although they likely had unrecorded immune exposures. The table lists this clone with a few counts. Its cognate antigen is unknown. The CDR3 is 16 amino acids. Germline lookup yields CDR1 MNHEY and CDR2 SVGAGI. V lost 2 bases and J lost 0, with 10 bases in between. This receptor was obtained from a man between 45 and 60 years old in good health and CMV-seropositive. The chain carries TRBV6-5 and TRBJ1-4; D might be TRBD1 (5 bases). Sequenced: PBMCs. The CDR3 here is CASSYGGTPTNEKLFF. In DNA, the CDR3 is TGTGCCAGCAGTTACGGGGGGACCCCAACTAATGAAAAACTGTTTTTT.